The 10 T cell receptor beta chains reported below all come from one sample, sequenced in a study of tumor and adjacent non-tumor tissue in lung cancer. RNA was extracted from bulk tissue without any cell sorting. A modified ARM-PCR protocol with three rounds of nested PCR amplified TCRbeta. TCRdb re-derived calls from the multiplex PCR reads in MiXCR, one entry per CDR3 protein. This table has 200,000 to 250,000 distinct CDR3 sequences, around 71% appearing once. Specimen: lung tumor tissue. Receptors were obtained from a man between 60 and 75 years old with non-small cell lung cancer.

This clonotype was counted a single time. A read error may explain this, as a much larger clone is one base away. This chain links TRBV29-1 with TRBJ1-6; possible D gene TRBD1, 6 bases. Germline assignment: CDR1 SQVTM and CDR2 ANQGSEA. The V and J ends lost 0 bases and 9 bases respectively, with 18 bases between them. The CDR3 loop spans 16 amino acids. The CDR3 coding sequence is TGCAGCGTTGAAGATAAGGGGGGTGCGGTGGGTTCACCCCTCCACTTT. Its translation: CSVEDKGGAVGSPLHF.

A single count supports this clonotype. J is TRBJ2-6 and V is TRBV5-1; 7 nucleotides match TRBD1. V was clipped by 5 bases and J by 0 bases; unmatched bases: 8. Germline values: CDR1 SGHRS, CDR2 YFSETQ. This CDR3 comprises 17 residues. This CDR3 reads CASSKKGTDSGANVLTF. CDR3 DNA: TGCGCCAGCAGTAAGAAAGGGACAGACTCTGGGGCCAACGTCCTGACTTTC. Supplemented by reference TRBV5-1 and TRBJ2-6, the full variable domain reads KAGVTQTPRYLIKTRGQQVTLSCSPISGHRSVSWYQQTPGQGLQFLFEYFSETQRNKGNFPGRFSGRQFSNSRSEMNVSTLELGDSALYLCASSKKGTDSGANVLTFGAGSRLTVL.

Turning to this clonotype: The junction and the germline gene differ at one end; a read error may be behind it. This rearrangement joins TRBV20-1 to TRBJ2-1, with 8 bases fitting TRBD2. The CDR3 is made up of 17 amino acids. Germline V gene sequence: CDR1 DFQATT, CDR2 SNEGSKA (reference sequence). The CDR3 region has the DNA TGCAGTGCTACGAGCGGGACTAGTGCAAGCTCCTACAATGATCAGTTCTTC. Translated, it gives CSATSGTSASSYNDQFF.

The chain has TRBV6-4 and TRBJ2-7, with a tentative D call TRBD2 (6 bases). The V and J ends lost 6 bases and 7 bases respectively, with 16 bases between them. Germline V lookup: CDR1 MRHNA, CDR2 SNTAGT. This CDR3 has 13 residues. The CDR3 DNA follows: TGTGCCAGCAGAGATTCCGACGGGGGAGAGCAGTACTTC. Translating gives CASRDSDGGEQYF.

To note about this clonotype: A much larger clonotype is one base distant, so this may be a read error. The rearrangement uses TRBV6-5 and TRBJ2-2; D possibly uses TRBD1 or TRBD2 (5 bases each). CDR3 size: 14 residues. The V gene lost 6 bases and the J gene lost 1 base, with 9 bases spanning the gap. Germline V gene lookup returns CDR1 MNHEY and CDR2 SVGAGI. The CDR3 spells CASSRDVNTGELFF. The CDR3, as DNA: TGTGCCAGCAGCCGGGACGTGAACACCGGGGAGCTGTTTTTT.

V is TRBV11-3 and J is TRBJ2-1; D not resolved. Germline V CDR1 and CDR2: SGHNT, YENEEA. The CDR3 has 15 amino acids. Between the trimmed V and J ends, which lost 0 bases and 6 bases, there was a span of 12 bases. CDR3 DNA sequence: TGTGCCAGCAGCTTAGACAGTGGCAGAAGCAATGAGCAGTTCTTC. It is translated as CASSLDSGRSNEQFF.

Comment on this clonotype: This may be a read error: a much more frequent sequence differs by one nucleotide. This sequence joins TRBV20-1 and TRBJ1-1; D not resolved. Germline V gene lookup returns CDR1 DFQATT and CDR2 SNEGSKA (reference sequence). The ends were cut back, 7 bases at V and 5 bases at J, with 14 bases in the middle. The CDR3 is 12 residues long. Written as DNA, the CDR3 is TGCAGTGATACTTTCGGAAATACTGAAGCTTTCTTT. As protein: CSDTFGNTEAFF.

Worth noting for this clonotype: At one boundary the junction diverges from the germline segment, which might be a read error. The gene calls are TRBV5-6 and TRBJ2-3, with a possible D match to TRBD1 (6 bases). Germline CDR1 and CDR2: SGHDT and YYEEEE. The CDR3 contains 15 residues. Here the CDR3 DNA reads TGTGCCAGCAGCTTTGTCAGGGGAAGCACAGATGCGCAGTATTTT. Translation: CASSFVRGSTDAQYF.

Details on this clonotype: The junction departs from germline at one end; a sequencing error may be responsible. V is TRBV11-1 and J is TRBJ2-2; D may be TRBD2 (5 bases). CDR3 size: 15 residues. Germline V gene lookup returns CDR1 SGHAT and CDR2 FQDESV (reference sequence). CDR3 protein: CVSSYPGMGTGELFF. Written as DNA, the CDR3 is TGTGTCAGCAGCTACCCGGGGATGGGCACCGGGGAGCTGTTTTTT.

This chain links TRBV2 with TRBJ1-2; weak D call: TRBD1 (6 bases). The V end was cut by 5 bases, the J end by 8 bases, with 12 bases between. CDR1 is SNHLY and CDR2 is FYNNEI in the germline V gene. The CDR3 covers 12 residues. Written as DNA, the CDR3 is TGTGCCAGCAGTCTGTACAGGGAGGGCTACACCTTC. As protein: CASSLYREGYTF. Full variable domain (remainder filled in from reference TRBV2 and TRBJ1-2): EPEVTQTPSHQVTQMGQEVILRCVPISNHLYFYWYRQILGQKVEFLVSFYNNEISEKSEIFDDQFSVERPDGSNFTLKIRSTKLEDSAMYFCASSLYREGYTFGSGTRLTVV.